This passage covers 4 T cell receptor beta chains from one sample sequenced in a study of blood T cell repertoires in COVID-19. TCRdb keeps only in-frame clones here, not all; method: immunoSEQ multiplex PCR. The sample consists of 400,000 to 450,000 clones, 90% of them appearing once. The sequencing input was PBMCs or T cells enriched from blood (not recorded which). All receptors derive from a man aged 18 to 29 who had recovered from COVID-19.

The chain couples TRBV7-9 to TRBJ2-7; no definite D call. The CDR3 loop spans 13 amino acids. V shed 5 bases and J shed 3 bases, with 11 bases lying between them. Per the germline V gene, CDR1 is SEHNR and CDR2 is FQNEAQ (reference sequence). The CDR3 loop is CASSPAADYEQYF. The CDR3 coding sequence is TGTGCCAGCAGCCCGGCTGCGGACTACGAGCAGTACTTC.

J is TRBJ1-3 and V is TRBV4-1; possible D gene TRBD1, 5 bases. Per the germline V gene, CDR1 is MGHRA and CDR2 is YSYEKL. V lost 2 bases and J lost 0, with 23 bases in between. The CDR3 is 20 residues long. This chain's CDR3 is CASSQRQSQSPLSSGNTIYF. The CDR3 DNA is TGCGCCAGCAGCCAACGACAGTCCCAATCTCCCTTGAGCTCTGGAAACACCATATATTTT.

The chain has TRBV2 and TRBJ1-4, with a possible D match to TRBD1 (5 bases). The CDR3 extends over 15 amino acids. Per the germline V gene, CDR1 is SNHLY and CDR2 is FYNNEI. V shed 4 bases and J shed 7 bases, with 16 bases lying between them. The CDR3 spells CASSGQVGGGEKLFF. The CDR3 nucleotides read TGTGCCAGCAGTGGGCAGGTTGGGGGAGGTGAAAAACTGTTTTTT.

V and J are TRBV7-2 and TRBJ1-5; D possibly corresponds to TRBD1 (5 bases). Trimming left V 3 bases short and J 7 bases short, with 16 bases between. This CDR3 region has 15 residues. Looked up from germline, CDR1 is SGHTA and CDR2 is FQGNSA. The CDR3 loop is CASSFRQPEEQPQHF. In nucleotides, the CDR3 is TGTGCCAGCAGCTTTCGACAGCCCGAGGAGCAGCCCCAGCATTTT.